The clone carrying this TCR beta chain turned up a few times. The protocol attached unique molecular identifiers to individual cDNA molecules. TCRdb re-called the 5' RACE reads through MiXCR, storing one row per CDR3 protein. The sample shows some 96,000 distinct CDR3 sequences, more than 12% of them seen only once. The record originates from a study of early T cells in non-severe SARS-CoV-2 infection. Across the whole study: Bulk RNA isolated from unsorted whole blood underwent sequencing; chains were not paired.

Losses at the gene ends were 6 bases for V and 7 bases for J; bases not matched to a gene: 4. In germline, CDR1 is DFQATT, CDR2 SNEGSKA (reference sequence). The length of the CDR3 is 11 residues. This TCR was recovered from an adult who was a healthcare worker with PCR-confirmed SARS-CoV-2 infection or an uninfected control (not recorded which). The chain links TRBV20-1 to TRBJ2-7; TRBD1 matches at 9 bases. The material sequenced was whole blood. The CDR3 spells CSAHRGQEQYF. The CDR3 DNA sequence: TGCAGTGCGCACAGGGGGCAGGAGCAGTACTTC.